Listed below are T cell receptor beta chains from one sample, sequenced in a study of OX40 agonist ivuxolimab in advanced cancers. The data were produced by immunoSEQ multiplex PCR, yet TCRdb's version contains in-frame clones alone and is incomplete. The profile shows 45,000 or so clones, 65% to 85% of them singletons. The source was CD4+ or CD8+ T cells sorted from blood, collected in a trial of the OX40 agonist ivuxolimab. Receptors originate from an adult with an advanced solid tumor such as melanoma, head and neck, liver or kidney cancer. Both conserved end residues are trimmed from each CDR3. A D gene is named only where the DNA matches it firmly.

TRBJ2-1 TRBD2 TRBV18 ASSLDTIPAGGYNEQF
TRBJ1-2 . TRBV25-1 ATITQGGGYT
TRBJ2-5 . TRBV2 ASMRSGLQETQY
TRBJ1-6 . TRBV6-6 ASSLGSSYNSPLH
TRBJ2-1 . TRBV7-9 ASTLQGAYNEQF
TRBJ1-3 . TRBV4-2 ASSRDRGSSGNTIY
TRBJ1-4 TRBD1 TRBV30 AWSPGQTTNEKLF
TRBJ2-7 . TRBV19 ASSISGGTFYEQY
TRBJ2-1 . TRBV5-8 ASTPEEESSSREQF
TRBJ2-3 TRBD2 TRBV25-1 ASSEPSGREDTQY
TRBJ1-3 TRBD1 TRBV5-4 ASSAGQRNTIY
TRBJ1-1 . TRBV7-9 ASSLVAGAEAF
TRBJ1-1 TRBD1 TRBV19 ASSADRGSVNTEAF
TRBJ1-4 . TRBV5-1 ASSLGGATNEKLF
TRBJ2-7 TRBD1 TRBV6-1 ATRDRGTYEQY
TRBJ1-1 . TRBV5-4 ASSLERGRATEAF
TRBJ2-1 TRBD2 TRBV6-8 ASSYGLAGAGSTYNEQF
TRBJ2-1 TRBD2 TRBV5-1 ASSPNPTSGSRPYNEQF
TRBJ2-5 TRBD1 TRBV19 ASSSDRDVGETQY
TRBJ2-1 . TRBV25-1 ASSESSWGRVNEQF
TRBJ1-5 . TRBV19 ASSRNGQSNQPQH
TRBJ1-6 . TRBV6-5 ASSANGPGHSPLH
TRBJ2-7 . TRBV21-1 ASSKRLLSSYEQY
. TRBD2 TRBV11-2 ASSPYWTSGVFYEQY
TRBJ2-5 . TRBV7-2 ASSRYQETQY
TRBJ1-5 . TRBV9 ASSVEAGSTSNQPQH
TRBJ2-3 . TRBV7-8 ASSLAPDTQY
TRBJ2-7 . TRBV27 ASSYGGIGYEQY
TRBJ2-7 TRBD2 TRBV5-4 ASSLEGTSLNEQY
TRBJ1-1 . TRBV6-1 ASSSSGLRYTEAF
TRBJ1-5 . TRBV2 ASSGNRVGGQPQH
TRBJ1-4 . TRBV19 ASSTPKGNNEKLF
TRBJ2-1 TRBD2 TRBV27 ASSSLILTSGVSSYNEQF
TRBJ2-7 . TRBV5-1 ASSLDLGEQY
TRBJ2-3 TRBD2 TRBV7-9 ASSLGLADTDTQY
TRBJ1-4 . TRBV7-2 ASSLMVGDDEKLF